This T cell receptor (beta chain) originates from a study of cytomegalovirus exposure and HLA in healthy donors. Comment on this clone: Its antigen is as yet unknown.

The germline V gene has CDR1 SNHLY and CDR2 FYNNEI. This CDR3 is built from 15 residues. Trimming cost V 4 bases and J 0 bases, with 10 bases left between them. It was with 60 Vbeta and 13 Jbeta primers that the PCR ran. Clones were read by immunoSEQ multiplex PCR, and TCRdb kept only the in-frame ones, dropping some. Here the sample spans about 110,000 clones, around three quarters being singletons. Study-level results: Earlier results showed most TCR beta V segments being productive about 87% or about 30% of the time.

The clonotype originates from a boy younger than 18 in good health and CMV-seronegative. The sample comprised PBMCs. The V call is TRBV2, the J call TRBJ2-1, with a possible D match to TRBD2 (7 bases). The CDR3 spells CASSVRGPSYNEQFF. In nucleotides, the CDR3 is TGTGCCAGCAGTGTGCGGGGGCCCTCCTACAATGAGCAGTTCTTC.